The clone carrying this TCR beta chain is termed medium-sized. What it recognizes is unknown. The data were taken from a study of vaccination and CD4 T cells after COVID-19. At the level of the study: SARS-CoV-2 was confirmed by nasal swab PCR; disease was mild in roughly ten, severe in one. Each participant underwent a two-dose regimen of either the BNT162b2 or the mRNA-1273 vaccine. Control cultures used a CEFX viral epitope pool, an HIV-1 Nef peptide pool, or no peptide.

The germline V gene encodes CDR1 GTSNPN and CDR2 SVGIG (reference sequence). V lost 0 bases and J lost 7, with 18 bases in between. This CDR3 comprises 15 residues. The study sequenced cultured CD4+ T cell DNA using the Oncomine TCR Beta short-read assay. TCRdb redid the calling of the PCR reads with MiXCR, one entry per CDR3 protein. This table holds about 4,200 distinct CDR3 sequences, approximately 21% found once. Treatment denoted: approximately 9-day PBMC culture with coronavirus spike peptide pools or control peptides (ViraFEST assay). Cultures used 2 million or so PBMCs per well, around 11 IU/ml IL-2 and about 10 ug/ml peptides.

The sequencing input was CD4+ T cells from blood, cultured in vitro. The origin of this receptor is a human donor who had recovered from COVID-19. The chain combines TRBV30 with TRBJ1-2; maybe TRBD1 (6 bases). The DNA for the CDR3 is TGTGCCTGGAGTGTACCAACAGGGCAGGGCGGTGGCTACACCTTC. It specifies CAWSVPTGQGGGYTF.